The sequence of this T cell receptor (beta chain) was determined in a study of OX40 agonist ivuxolimab in advanced cancers. Study context: Patients in dose escalation had liver, melanoma, kidney or head and neck cancers. Study-level findings and limits: CD4+ and CD8+ blood T cells expanded clonally by week 6 at 0.1 to 3.0 mg/kg. Several nonresponders also turned out to have low normalized T-cell clonal expansion.

This CDR3 contains 15 residues. Sequencing used immunoSEQ multiplex PCR; TCRdb keeps in-frame clones, though not all of them. Of roughly 50,000 clones detected, roughly 90% appear once; the ten largest clones hold roughly 12%. Regarding this clone: Its antigen is unidentified.

The TCR originated in an adult with an advanced solid tumor such as melanoma, head and neck, liver or kidney cancer. The chain carries TRBV5-2 and TRBJ1-2; the DNA was not used to check the table's D call, TRBD1. TRBV5-2 is a listed pseudogene. This sample comprised CD4+ or CD8+ T cells sorted from blood, obtained in a trial of the OX40 agonist ivuxolimab. Written as DNA, the CDR3 is TGTGCCAGCAGCCCGGGGACAGGGGTCTCCTATGGCTACACCTTC. Its protein is CASSPGTGVSYGYTF.